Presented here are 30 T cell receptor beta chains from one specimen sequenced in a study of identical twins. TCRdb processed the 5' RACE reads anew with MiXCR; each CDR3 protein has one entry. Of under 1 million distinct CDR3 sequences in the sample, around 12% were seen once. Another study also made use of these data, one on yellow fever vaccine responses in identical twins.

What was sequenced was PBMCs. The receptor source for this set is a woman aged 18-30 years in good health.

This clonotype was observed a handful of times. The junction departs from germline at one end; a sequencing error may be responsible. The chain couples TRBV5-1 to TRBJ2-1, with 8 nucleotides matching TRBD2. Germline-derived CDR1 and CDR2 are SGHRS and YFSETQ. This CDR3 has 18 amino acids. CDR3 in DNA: TGCGCCAGCAGCTTTGACTTGAAGAGCGGGAGCTCCAACAATGAGCAGTTCTTC. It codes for CASSFDLKSGSSNNEQFF.

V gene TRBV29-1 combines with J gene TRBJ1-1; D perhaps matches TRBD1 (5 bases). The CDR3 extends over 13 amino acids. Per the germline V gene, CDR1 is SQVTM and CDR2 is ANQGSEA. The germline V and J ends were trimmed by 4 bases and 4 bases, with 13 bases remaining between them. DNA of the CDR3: TGCAGCGTTGCCATGGGGGTTGGCACTGAAGCTTTCTTT. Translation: CSVAMGVGTEAFF.

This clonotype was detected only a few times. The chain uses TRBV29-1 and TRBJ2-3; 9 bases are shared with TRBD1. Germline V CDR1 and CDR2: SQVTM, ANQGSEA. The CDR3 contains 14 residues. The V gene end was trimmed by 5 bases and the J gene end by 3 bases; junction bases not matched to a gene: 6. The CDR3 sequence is CSVPGQGLTDTQYF. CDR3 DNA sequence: TGCAGCGTTCCGGGACAGGGTTTGACAGATACGCAGTATTTT.

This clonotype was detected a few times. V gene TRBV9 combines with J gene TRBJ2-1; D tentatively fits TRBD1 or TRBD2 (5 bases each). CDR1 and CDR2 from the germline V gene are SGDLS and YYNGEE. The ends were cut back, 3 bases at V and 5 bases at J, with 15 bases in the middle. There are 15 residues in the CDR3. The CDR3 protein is CASSGDPVQNNEQFF. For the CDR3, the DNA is TGTGCCAGCAGCGGGGACCCAGTCCAAAACAATGAGCAGTTCTTC.

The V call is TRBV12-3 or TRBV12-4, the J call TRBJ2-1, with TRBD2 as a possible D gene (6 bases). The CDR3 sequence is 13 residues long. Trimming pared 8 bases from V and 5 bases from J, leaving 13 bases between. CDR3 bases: TGTGCCAGCGCCCCGACTAGAGACAATGAGCAGTTCTTC. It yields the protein CASAPTRDNEQFF.

The CDR3 region is CATSEGAGQGNQPQHF. CDR3 in DNA: TGTGCCACCAGTGAGGGCGCGGGACAGGGTAATCAGCCCCAGCATTTT. The V gene is TRBV24-1, the J gene TRBJ1-5; TRBD1 agrees at 9 bases. CDR3 size: 16 residues. J was trimmed by 4 bases and V by 4 bases; bases with no gene match: 7. Germline V gene data show CDR1 as KGHDR and CDR2 as SFDVKD.

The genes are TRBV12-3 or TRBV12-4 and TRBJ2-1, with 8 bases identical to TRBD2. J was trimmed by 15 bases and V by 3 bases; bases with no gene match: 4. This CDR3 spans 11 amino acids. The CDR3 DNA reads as TGTGCCAGCAGTTTTAGCGGGGAGGGGTTCTTC. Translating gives CASSFSGEGFF.

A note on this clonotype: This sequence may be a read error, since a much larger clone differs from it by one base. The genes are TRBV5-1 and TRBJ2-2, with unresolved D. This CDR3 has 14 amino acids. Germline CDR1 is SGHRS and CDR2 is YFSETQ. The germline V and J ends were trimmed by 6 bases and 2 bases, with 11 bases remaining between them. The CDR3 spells CASKSRTNTGELFF. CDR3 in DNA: TGCGCCAGCAAGTCCCGAACTAACACCGGGGAGCTGTTTTTT.

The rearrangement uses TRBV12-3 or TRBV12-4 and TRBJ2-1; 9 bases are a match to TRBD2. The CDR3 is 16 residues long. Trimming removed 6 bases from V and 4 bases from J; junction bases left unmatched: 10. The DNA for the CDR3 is TGTGCCAGCAGCCTCCTGATGACTAGCGGATACAATGAGCAGTTCTTC. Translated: CASSLLMTSGYNEQFF.

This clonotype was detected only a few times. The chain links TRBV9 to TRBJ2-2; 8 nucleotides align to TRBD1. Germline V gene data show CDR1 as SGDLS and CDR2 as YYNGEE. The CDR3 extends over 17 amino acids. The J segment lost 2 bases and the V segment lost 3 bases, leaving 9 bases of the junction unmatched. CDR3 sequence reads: CASSARTGRSNTGELFF. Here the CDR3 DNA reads TGTGCCAGCAGCGCCCGGACAGGGAGAAGTAACACCGGGGAGCTGTTTTTT.

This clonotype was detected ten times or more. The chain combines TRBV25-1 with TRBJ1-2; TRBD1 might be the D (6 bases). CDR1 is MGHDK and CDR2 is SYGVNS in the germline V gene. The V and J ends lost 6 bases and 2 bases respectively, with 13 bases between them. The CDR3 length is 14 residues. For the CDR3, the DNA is TGTGCCAGCAGAGAGACAGGAGTGAACTATGGCTACACCTTC. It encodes CASRETGVNYGYTF.

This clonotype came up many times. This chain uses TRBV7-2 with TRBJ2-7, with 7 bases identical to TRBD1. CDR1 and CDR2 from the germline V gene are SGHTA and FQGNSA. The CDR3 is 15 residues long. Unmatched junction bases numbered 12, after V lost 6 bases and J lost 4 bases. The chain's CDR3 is CASRRGQPITYEQYF. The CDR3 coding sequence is TGTGCCAGCAGAAGGGGACAGCCAATTACATACGAGCAGTACTTC.

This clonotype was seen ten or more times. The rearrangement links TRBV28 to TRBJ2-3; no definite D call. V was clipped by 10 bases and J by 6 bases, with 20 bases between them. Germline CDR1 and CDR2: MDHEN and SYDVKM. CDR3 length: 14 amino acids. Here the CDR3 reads CATSLAGIADTQYF. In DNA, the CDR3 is TGTGCCACCAGCTTGGCAGGAATTGCTGATACGCAGTATTTT.

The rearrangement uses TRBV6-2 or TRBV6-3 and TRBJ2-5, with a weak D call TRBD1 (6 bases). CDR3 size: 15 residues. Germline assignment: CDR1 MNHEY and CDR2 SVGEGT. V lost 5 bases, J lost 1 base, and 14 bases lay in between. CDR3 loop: CASSAPGQSQETQYF. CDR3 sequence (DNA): TGTGCCAGCAGTGCCCCCGGACAGAGCCAAGAGACCCAGTACTTC.

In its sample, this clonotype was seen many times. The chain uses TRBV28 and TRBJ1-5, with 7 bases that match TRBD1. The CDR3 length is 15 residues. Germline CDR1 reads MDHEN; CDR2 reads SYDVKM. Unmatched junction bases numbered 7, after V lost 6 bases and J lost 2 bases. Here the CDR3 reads CASSLGGTGNQPQHF. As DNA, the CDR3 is TGTGCCAGCAGCTTAGGAGGGACAGGCAATCAGCCCCAGCATTTT.

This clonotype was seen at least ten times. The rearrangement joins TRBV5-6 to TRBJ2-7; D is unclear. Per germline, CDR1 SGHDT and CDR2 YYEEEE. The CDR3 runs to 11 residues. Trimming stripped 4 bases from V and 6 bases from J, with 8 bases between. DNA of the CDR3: TGTGCCAGCAGCGGCTCTTCCGAGCAGTACTTC. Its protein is CASSGSSEQYF.

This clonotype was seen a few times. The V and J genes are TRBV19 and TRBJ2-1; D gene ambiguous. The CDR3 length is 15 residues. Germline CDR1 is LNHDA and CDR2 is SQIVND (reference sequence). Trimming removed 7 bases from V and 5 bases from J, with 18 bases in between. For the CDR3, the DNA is TGTGCCAGTACCATACCCGGGCGAATACACAATGAGCAGTTCTTC. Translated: CASTIPGRIHNEQFF.

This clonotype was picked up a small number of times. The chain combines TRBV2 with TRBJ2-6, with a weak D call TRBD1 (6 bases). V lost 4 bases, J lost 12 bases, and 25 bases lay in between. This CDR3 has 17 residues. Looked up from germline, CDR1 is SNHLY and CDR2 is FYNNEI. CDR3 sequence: CASSVTGQSSLIGVLTF. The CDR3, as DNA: TGTGCCAGCAGTGTAACGGGACAATCGAGTTTGATCGGCGTCCTGACTTTC.

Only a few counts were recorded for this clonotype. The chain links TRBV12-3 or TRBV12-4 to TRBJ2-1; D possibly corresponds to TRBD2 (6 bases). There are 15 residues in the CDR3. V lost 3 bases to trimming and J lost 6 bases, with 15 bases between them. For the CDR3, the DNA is TGTGCCAGCAGTTTTTTAGCGGCGGCTACCAATGAGCAGTTCTTC. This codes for CASSFLAAATNEQFF.

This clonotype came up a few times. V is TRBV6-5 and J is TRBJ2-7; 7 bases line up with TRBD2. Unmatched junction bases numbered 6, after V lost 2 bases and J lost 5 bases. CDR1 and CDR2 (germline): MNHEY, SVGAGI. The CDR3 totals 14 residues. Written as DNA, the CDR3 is TGTGCCAGCAGTTACGGCGGGAGAGGGGACGAGCAGTACTTC. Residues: CASSYGGRGDEQYF.

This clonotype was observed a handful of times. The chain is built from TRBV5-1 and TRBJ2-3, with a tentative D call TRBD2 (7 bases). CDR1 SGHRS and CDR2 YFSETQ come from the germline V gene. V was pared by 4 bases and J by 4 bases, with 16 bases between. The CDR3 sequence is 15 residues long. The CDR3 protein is CASSPEGGRADTQYF. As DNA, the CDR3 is TGCGCCAGCAGCCCCGAGGGGGGGAGGGCAGATACGCAGTATTTT.

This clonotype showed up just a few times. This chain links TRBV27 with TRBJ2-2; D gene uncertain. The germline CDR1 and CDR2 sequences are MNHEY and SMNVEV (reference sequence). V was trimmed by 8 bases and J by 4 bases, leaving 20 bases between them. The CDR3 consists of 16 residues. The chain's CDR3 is CASAISERIGTGELFF. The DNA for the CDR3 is TGTGCCAGCGCGATATCGGAGAGGATCGGCACCGGGGAGCTGTTTTTT.

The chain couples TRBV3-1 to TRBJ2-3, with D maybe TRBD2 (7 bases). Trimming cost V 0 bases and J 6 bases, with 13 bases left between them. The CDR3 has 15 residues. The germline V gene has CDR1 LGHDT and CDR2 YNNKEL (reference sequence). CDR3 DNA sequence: TGTGCCAGCAGCCAAGATTGGGGGGGCCGGGATACGCAGTATTTT. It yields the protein CASSQDWGGRDTQYF.

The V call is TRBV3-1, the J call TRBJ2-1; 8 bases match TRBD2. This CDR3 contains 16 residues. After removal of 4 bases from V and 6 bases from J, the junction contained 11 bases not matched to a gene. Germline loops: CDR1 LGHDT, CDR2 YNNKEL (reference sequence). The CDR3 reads CASSPFQAGATNEQFF. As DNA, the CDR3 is TGTGCCAGCAGCCCATTTCAAGCGGGGGCGACCAATGAGCAGTTCTTC.

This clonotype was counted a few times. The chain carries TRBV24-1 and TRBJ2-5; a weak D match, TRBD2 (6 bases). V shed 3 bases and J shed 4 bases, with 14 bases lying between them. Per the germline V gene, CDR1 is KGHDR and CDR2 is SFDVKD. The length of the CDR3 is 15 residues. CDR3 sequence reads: CATSDRTGGVETQYF. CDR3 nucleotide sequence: TGTGCCACCAGTGATCGAACAGGAGGGGTAGAGACCCAGTACTTC.

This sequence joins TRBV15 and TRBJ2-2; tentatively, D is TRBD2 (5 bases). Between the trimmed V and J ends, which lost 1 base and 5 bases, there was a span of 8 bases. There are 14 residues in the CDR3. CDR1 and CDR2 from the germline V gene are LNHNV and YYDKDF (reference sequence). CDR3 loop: CATSRAGGTGELFF. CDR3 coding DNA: TGTGCCACCAGCAGAGCTGGCGGGACCGGGGAGCTGTTTTTT.

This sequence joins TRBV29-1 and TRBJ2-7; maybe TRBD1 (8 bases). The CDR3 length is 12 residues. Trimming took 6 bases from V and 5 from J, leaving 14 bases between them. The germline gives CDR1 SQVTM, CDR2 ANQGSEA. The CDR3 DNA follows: TGCAGCGTCAGTACAGGGGGGGACGAGCAGTACTTC. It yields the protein CSVSTGGDEQYF.

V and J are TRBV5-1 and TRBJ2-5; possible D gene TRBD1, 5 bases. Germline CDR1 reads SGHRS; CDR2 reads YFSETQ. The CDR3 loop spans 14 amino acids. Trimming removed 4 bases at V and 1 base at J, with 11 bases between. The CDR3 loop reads CASSLRTTQETQYF. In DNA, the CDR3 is TGCGCCAGCAGCCTCCGGACAACCCAAGAGACCCAGTACTTC.

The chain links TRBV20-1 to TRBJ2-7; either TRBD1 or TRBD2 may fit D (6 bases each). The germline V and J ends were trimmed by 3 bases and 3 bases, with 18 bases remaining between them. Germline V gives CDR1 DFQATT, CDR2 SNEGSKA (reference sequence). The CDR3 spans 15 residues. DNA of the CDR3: TGCAGTGCTAGCTACTACAGGGTGGAGGGCTACGAGCAGTACTTC. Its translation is CSASYYRVEGYEQYF.

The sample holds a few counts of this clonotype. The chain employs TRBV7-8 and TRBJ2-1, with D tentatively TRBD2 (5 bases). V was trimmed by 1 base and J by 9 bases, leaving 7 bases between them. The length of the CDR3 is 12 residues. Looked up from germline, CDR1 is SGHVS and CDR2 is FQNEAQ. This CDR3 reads CASSLGGFEQFF. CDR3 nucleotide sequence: TGTGCCAGCAGCTTAGGAGGGTTTGAGCAGTTCTTC.